This T cell receptor (beta chain) was captured by sequencing in a study of T-cell reconstitution after alpha-beta-depleted transplantation in children. Unique molecular identifiers were built into the TCRbeta library. TCRdb passed the PCR reads through MiXCR, listing each CDR3 protein once. Here the sample spans hundreds of thousands of distinct CDR3 sequences, over 8% being singletons. This clonotype was counted many times. CDR3 size: 14 residues. The V end lost 6 bases, the J end lost 2 bases, and 11 bases lay between the germline ends. The chain uses TRBV12-3 or TRBV12-4 and TRBJ1-5; TRBD1 is a possible D gene (6 bases). The TCR comes from a human donor who donated a stem cell graft to a child with SCID. Material: PBMCs from the stem cell graft donor, obtained from the stem cell graft. Written as DNA, the CDR3 is TGTGCCAGCAGAGGGGGAACCCGCAATCAGCCCCAGCATTTT. Its protein product is CASRGGTRNQPQHF.